This T cell receptor (beta chain) was captured by sequencing in a study of T cell responses to AZD1222 COVID-19 vaccine. Study results and caveats: White British ancestry dominated among donors, who included more females, and clonal diversity was possibly underestimated. Breadth and depth of Spike-specific TCRs rose after two AZD1222 doses.

Points on this clone: Its cognate antigen is unknown.

CDR1 is MNHEY and CDR2 is SVGEGT in the germline V gene. The CDR3 is 16 amino acids. Germline trimming cut 5 bases from V and 4 bases from J; bases unmatched to any gene: 8. Assay used: immunoSEQ multiplex PCR; TCRdb lists only in-frame clones, some missing. The sample lists 150,000 to 190,000 clones; around 86% were seen once. The receptor comes from an adult who received the AZD1222 COVID-19 vaccine. This chain joins TRBV6-2 or TRBV6-3 and TRBJ2-1; 10 bases match TRBD2. The sample was peripheral blood, taken 28 days after the second AZD1222 dose. The CDR3, as DNA: TGTGCCAGCAGTGACCAGAGCGGGGGGGGTTACAATGAGCAGTTCTTC. As protein: CASSDQSGGGYNEQFF.